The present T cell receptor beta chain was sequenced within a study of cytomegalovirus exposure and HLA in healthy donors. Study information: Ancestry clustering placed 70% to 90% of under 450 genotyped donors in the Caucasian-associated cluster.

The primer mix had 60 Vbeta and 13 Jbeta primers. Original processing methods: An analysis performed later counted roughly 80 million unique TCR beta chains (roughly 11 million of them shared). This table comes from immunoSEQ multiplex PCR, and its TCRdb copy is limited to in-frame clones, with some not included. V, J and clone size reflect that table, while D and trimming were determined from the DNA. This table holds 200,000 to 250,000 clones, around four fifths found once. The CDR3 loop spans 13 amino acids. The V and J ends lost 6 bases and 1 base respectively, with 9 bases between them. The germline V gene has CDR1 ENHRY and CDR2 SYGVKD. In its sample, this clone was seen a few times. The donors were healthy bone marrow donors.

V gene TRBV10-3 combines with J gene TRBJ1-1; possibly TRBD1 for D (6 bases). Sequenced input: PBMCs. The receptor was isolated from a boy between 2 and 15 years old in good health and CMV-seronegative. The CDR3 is CAIRIQGNTEAFF. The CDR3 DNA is TGTGCCATCAGGATACAGGGGAACACTGAAGCTTTCTTT.